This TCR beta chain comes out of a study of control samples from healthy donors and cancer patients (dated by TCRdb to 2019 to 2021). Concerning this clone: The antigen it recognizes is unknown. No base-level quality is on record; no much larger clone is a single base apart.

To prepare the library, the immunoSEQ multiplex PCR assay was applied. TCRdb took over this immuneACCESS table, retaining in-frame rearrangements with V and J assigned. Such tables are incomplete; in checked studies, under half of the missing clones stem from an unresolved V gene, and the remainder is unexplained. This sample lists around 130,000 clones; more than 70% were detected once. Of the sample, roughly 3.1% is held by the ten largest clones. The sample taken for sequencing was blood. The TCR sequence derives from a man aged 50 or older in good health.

The DNA reads TGTGCTAGTGGTTTGGTACGGCCGGGTCGGAACACTGAAGCTTTCTTT. This yields the protein CASGLVRPGRNTEAFF. The chain joins TRBV12-5 to TRBJ1-1; no D gene is confidently identified. Counted from cysteine to phenylalanine, this CDR3 has 16 amino acids. Here the CDR3 DNA is all that survives: 48 bases in frame from base 1. V is pared back by 0 bases and J by 1 base, with 12 bases lying between the germline termini. For CDR1 and CDR2, the germline V gene lists LGHNT and FRNRAP.